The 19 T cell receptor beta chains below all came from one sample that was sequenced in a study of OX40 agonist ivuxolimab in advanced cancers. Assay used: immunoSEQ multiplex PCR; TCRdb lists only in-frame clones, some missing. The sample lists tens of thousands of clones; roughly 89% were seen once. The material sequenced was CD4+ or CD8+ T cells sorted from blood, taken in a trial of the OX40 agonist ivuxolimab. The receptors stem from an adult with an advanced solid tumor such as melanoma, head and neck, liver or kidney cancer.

For the CDR3, the DNA is TGTGCCAGCAGGGGGAGGGGGACAGGGCTCCAAGAGACCCAGTACTTC. It is translated as CASRGRGTGLQETQYF. The rearrangement links TRBV2 to TRBJ2-5; 9 bases are shared with TRBD1. The CDR3 runs to 16 residues. Germline-derived CDR1 and CDR2 are SNHLY and FYNNEI. Trimming removed 6 bases from V and 1 base from J; junction bases left unmatched: 9.

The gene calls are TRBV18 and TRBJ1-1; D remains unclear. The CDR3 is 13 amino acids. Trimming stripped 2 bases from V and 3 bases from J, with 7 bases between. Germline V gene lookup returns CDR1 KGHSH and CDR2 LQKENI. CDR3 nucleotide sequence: TGTGCCAGCTCACCAGAGGTAGACACTGAAGCTTTCTTT. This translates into CASSPEVDTEAFF.

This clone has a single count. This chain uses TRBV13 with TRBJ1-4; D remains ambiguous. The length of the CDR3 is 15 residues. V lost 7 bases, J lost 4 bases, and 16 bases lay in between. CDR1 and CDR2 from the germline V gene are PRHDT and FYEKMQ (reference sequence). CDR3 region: CASTTRADINEKLFF. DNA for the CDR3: TGTGCCAGCACCACTAGGGCAGACATTAATGAAAAACTGTTTTTT.

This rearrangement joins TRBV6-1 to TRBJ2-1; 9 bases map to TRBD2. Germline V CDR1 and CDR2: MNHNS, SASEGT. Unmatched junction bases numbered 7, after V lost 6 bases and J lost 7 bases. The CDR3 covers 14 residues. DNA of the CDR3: TGTGCCAGCAGGCGGCGGGAGGGCCATAATGAGCAGTTCTTC. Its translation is CASRRREGHNEQFF.

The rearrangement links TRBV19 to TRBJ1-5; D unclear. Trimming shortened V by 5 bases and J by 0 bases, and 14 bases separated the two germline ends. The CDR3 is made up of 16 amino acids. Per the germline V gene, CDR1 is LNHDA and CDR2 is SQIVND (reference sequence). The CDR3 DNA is TGTGCCAGTAGTGCCCTGAGGGCGGCTAGCAATCAGCCCCAGCATTTT. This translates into CASSALRAASNQPQHF.

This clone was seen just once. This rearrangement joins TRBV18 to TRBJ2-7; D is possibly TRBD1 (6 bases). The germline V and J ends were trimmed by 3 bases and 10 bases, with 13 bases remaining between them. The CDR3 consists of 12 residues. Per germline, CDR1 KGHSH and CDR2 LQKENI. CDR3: CASSPARDNQYF. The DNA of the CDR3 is TGTGCCAGCTCACCCGCCCGGGACAACCAGTACTTC.

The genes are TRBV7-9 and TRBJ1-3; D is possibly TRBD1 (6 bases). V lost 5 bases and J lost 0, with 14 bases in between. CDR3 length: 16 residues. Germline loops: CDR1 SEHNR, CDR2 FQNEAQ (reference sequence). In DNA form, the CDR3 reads TGTGCCAGCAGCACTGGACAGACCACCTCTGGAAACACCATATATTTT. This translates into CASSTGQTTSGNTIYF.

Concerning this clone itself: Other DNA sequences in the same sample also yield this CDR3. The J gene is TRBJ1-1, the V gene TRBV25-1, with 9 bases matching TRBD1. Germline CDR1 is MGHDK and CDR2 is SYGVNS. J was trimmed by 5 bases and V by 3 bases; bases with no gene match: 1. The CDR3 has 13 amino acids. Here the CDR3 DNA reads TGTGCCAGCAGTGAGACAGGGGGGACTGAAGCTTTCTTT. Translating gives CASSETGGTEAFF.

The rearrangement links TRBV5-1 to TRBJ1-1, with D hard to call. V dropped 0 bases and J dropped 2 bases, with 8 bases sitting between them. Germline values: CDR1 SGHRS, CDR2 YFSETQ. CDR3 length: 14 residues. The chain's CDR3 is CASSLAGRNTEAFF. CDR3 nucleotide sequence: TGCGCCAGCAGCTTGGCCGGTAGAAACACTGAAGCTTTCTTT.

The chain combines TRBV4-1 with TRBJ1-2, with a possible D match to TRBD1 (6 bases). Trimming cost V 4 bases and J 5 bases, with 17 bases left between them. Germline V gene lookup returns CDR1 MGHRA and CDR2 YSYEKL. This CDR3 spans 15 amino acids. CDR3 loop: CASSLGGGGRYGYTF. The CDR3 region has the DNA TGCGCCAGCAGCCTAGGGGGTGGGGGGCGGTATGGCTACACCTTC.

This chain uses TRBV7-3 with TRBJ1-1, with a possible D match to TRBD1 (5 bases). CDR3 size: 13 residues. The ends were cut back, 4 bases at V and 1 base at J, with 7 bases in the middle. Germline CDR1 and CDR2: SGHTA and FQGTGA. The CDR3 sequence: CASSSQENTEAFF. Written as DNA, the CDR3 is TGTGCCAGCAGCTCACAGGAGAACACTGAAGCTTTCTTT.

The CDR3 nucleotides are TGTGCCAGCAGTTTAGCCTCAGGGGGAAAAAGATACGAGCAGTACTTC. Translating it yields CASSLASGGKRYEQYF. This chain joins TRBV27 and TRBJ2-7; the match to TRBD1 covers 7 bases. The germline V gene has CDR1 MNHEY and CDR2 SMNVEV (reference sequence). The CDR3 contains 16 residues. Trimming removed 2 bases from V and 4 bases from J; junction bases left unmatched: 11.

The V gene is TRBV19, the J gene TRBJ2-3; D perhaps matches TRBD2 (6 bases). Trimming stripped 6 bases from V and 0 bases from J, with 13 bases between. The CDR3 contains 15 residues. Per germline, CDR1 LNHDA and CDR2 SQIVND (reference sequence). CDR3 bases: TGTGCCAGTAGACCGGGACTCCTTAGCACAGATACGCAGTATTTT. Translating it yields CASRPGLLSTDTQYF.

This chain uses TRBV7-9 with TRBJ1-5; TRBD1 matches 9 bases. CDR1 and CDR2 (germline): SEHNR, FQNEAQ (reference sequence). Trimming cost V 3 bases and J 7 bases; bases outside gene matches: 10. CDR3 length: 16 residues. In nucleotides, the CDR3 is TGTGCCAGCAGCTTCGGGACAGGGCGATTCGGGCAGCCCCAGCATTTT. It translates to CASSFGTGRFGQPQHF.

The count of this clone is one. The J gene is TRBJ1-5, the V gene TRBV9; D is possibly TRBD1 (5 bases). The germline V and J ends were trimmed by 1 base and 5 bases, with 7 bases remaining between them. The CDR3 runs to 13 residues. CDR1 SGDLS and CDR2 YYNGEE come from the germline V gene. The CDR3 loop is CASSVRGDQPQHF. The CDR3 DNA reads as TGTGCCAGCAGCGTAAGAGGGGATCAGCCCCAGCATTTT.

The DNA for the CDR3 is TGTGCCAGCAGCACAAGGGGGGGAACTGAAGCTTTCTTT. This encodes CASSTRGGTEAFF. The gene calls are TRBV7-9 and TRBJ1-1, with TRBD1 as a possible D gene (6 bases). Trimming removed 5 bases from V and 5 bases from J, with 12 bases in between. Germline-derived CDR1 and CDR2 are SEHNR and FQNEAQ (reference sequence). This CDR3 spans 13 amino acids. Full variable domain (remainder filled in from reference TRBV7-9 and TRBJ1-1): DTGVSQNPRHKITKRGQNVTFRCDPISEHNRLYWYRQTLGQGPEFLTYFQNEAQLEKSRLLSDRFSAERPKGSFSTLEIQRTEQGDSAMYLCASSTRGGTEAFFGQGTRLTVV.

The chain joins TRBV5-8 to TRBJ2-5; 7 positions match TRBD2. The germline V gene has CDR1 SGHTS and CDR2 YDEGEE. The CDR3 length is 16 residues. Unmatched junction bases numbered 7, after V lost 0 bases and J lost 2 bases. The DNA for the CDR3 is TGTGCCAGCAGCTTGGCCGGGACTACTCCACAAGAGACCCAGTACTTC. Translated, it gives CASSLAGTTPQETQYF. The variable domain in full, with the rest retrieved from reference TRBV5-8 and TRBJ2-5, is EAGVTQSPTHLIKTRGQQATLRCSPISGHTSVYWYQQALGLGLQFLLWYDEGEERNRGNFPPRFSGRQFPNYSSELNVNALELEDSALYLCASSLAGTTPQETQYFGPGTRLLVL.

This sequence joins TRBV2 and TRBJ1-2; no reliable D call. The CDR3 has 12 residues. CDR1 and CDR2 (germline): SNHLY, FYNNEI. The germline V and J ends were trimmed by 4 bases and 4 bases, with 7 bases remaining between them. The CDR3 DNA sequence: TGTGCCAGCAGTGGGGAGGTCTATGGCTACACCTTC. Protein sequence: CASSGEVYGYTF.

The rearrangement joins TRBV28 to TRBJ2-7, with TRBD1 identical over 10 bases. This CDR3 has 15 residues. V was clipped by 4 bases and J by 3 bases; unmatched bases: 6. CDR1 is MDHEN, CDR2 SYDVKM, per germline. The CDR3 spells CASSSGTGDRYEQYF. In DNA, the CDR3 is TGTGCCAGCAGTTCTGGGACAGGGGATCGCTACGAGCAGTACTTC.